Detailed here is one TCR beta chain. Assay: immunoSEQ multiplex PCR; the TCRdb copy retains only in-frame clones and omits some. The sample contains more than 85,000 clones, about 80% of which appear only once. This sample is part of a study of control samples from healthy donors and cancer patients. The V end lost 6 bases, the J end lost 6 bases, and 14 bases lay between the germline ends. This CDR3 is 13 amino acids long. Germline V gives CDR1 MDHEN, CDR2 SYDVKM. V gene TRBV28 combines with J gene TRBJ1-2, with D possibly matching TRBD1 (5 bases). The sample was blood. This TCR derives from a woman aged 45-60 years in good health. For the CDR3, the DNA is TGTGCCAGCAGGACCTCGGGGGGTGATGGCTACACCTTC. Translated: CASRTSGGDGYTF.